The rows below give T cell receptor beta chains drawn from one sample of a study of T cell repertoires in cytomegalovirus infection. Antigen specificity for these receptors is unknown. Using its own MiXCR run on the reads, TCRdb lists one record per CDR3 protein. The table includes about 480,000 distinct CDR3 sequences, about 33% detected once. Sequencing was performed on cultured PBMCs, taken from culture after CMV antigen stimulation. The receptors come from a human donor in good health (CMV status not recorded). Some clones in this sample may be carry-over from other donors' samples. Each CDR3 is given with its conserved first and last residue. Each record gives: D gene, V gene, J gene, clone size, CDR3 protein, CDR3 DNA. The D gene is left open where the match is weak. Expanded clones get a size class; other rows say once, few or many, or leave the size out.

D: TRBD2; V: TRBV3-1; J: TRBJ2-3; size: once; CDR3: CASSHPGGGDTQYF; DNA: TGTGCCAGCAGCCATCCGGGAGGTGGTGATACGCAGTATTTT
D: .; V: TRBV4-1; J: TRBJ2-1; size: .; CDR3: CASSQDGDRPPYNEQFF; DNA: TGCGCCAGCAGCCAAGATGGCGACCGTCCCCCCTACAATGAGCAGTTCTTC
D: .; V: TRBV15; J: TRBJ2-1; size: .; CDR3: CATSSVQTSTHEQFF; DNA: TGTGCCACCAGCAGCGTTCAGACTAGTACGCATGAGCAGTTCTTC
D: .; V: TRBV20-1; J: TRBJ1-2; size: .; CDR3: CSASLSSNYGYTF; DNA: TGCAGTGCCTCTCTGTCGTCTAACTATGGCTACACCTTC
D: .; V: TRBV12-3/TRBV12-4; J: TRBJ1-3; size: few; CDR3: CASTFTGGNTIYF; DNA: TGTGCCAGCACCTTTACGGGGGGAAACACCATATATTTT
D: TRBD1; V: TRBV5-1; J: TRBJ2-5; size: few; CDR3: CASSLFGTDYQETQYF; DNA: TGCGCCAGCAGCTTGTTTGGGACAGATTACCAAGAGACCCAGTACTTC
D: .; V: TRBV2; J: TRBJ2-1; size: .; CDR3: CASTRQASYNEQFF; DNA: TGTGCCAGCACAAGACAGGCTTCCTACAATGAGCAGTTCTTC
D: .; V: TRBV12-3/TRBV12-4; J: TRBJ1-1; size: few; CDR3: CASSAWRVGDTEAFF; DNA: TGTGCCAGCAGTGCCTGGCGGGTAGGGGACACTGAAGCTTTCTTT
D: .; V: TRBV28; J: TRBJ1-5; size: few; CDR3: CASSLSGAPQPQHF; DNA: TGTGCCAGCAGTTTATCCGGGGCGCCGCAGCCCCAGCATTTT
D: TRBD1; V: TRBV7-2; J: TRBJ1-2; size: few; CDR3: CASSLVDRVDGYTF; DNA: TGTGCCAGCAGCTTAGTTGACAGGGTGGATGGCTACACCTTC
D: .; V: TRBV10-3; J: TRBJ1-5; size: .; CDR3: CAISDGNQPQHF; DNA: TGTGCCATCAGTGATGGCAATCAGCCCCAGCATTTT
D: TRBD2; V: TRBV12-3/TRBV12-4; J: TRBJ2-1; size: few; CDR3: CASSLSGTSGPSSYNEQFF; DNA: TGTGCCAGCAGCTTATCCGGGACTAGCGGGCCAAGCTCCTACAATGAGCAGTTCTTC